This TCR beta chain was retrieved from a study of human T cells and chemical hapten exposure. The table lists this clonotype with many counts. Its antigen is not known. CDR1 is WNHNN, CDR2 SYGVQD, per germline (reference sequence). V was clipped by 3 bases and J by 4 bases, with 12 bases between them. The CDR3 runs 15 residues. Time point described: pre-sensitization, week 0. Treatment of the sample: therapeutic diphenylcyclopropenone sensitization with weekly scalp DPC. Donors were 18 to 70-year-old alopecia patients suitable for DPC. Broader study findings: Expanded TCRs made up significantly more big CDR3 similarity clusters than controls did. Expanded TCR counts at PT1 went up together with patch test score, a positive correlation.

TCRdb processed the RACE reads anew with MiXCR; each CDR3 protein has one entry. Of tens of thousands of distinct CDR3 sequences in the sample, roughly 9.8% are singletons; the top ten hold 5.2%. The sequence was collected from a woman aged 45-65 years with alopecia areata. Some clones in this sample may be carry-over from other donors' samples. V gene TRBV10-1 combines with J gene TRBJ2-2; no firm D call. The sample here was whole blood, taken in connection with sensitization to the hapten diphenylcyclopropenone (DPC). The CDR3 spells CASSDQDGFTGELFF. In DNA, the CDR3 is TGCGCCAGCAGTGATCAAGACGGGTTCACCGGGGAGCTGTTTTTT.